A single sample gave rise to the 24 T cell receptor beta chains below, sequenced in a study of T-cell memory formation after mild COVID-19. TCRdb independently ran MiXCR on the 5' RACE reads; one entry per CDR3 protein. The table lists roughly 200,000 distinct CDR3 sequences, around 8.8% of them singletons, with 3.5% in the top ten. Sample: PBMCs or a T cell subset sorted from them (not recorded which). These receptors were collected from a man between 18 and 35 years old who had mild COVID-19 (a few samples of this study predate the infection). Cell type and time point are not known.

This clonotype was picked up many times. This chain uses TRBV24-1 with TRBJ2-5; TRBD1 agrees at 11 bases. The CDR3 length is 14 residues. Per the germline V gene, CDR1 is KGHDR and CDR2 is SFDVKD. With V trimmed by 9 bases and J by 5 bases, 7 bases remained unmatched. The CDR3 DNA sequence: TGTGCCACCTCCGGGACAGGGGGTTCGGAGACCCAGTACTTC. Protein: CATSGTGGSETQYF.

Comment on this clonotype: This may come from a read error, since a much larger clone is one base off. This chain links TRBV4-3 with TRBJ2-1; the D is unclear. The CDR3 spans 14 residues. The germline V gene encodes CDR1 LGHNA and CDR2 YSLEER. Trimming cost V 2 bases and J 2 bases, with 7 bases left between them. The CDR3 DNA reads as TGCGCCAGCAGCCAAAGGTGGCCCTACAATGAGCAGTTCTTC. Translated, it gives CASSQRWPYNEQFF.

This clonotype was found a few times. The genes are TRBV12-3 or TRBV12-4 and TRBJ2-3; a weak D match, TRBD2 (6 bases). V dropped 7 bases and J dropped 6 bases, with 14 bases sitting between them. This CDR3 contains 13 residues. The CDR3 bases are TGTGCCAGCAACGTGCGGGGCGGGGATACGCAGTATTTT. It translates to CASNVRGGDTQYF.

CDR3 DNA sequence: TGTGCCAGCAGGAAGGGGGCATCTAACTATGGCTACACCTTC. Translation: CASRKGASNYGYTF. This chain joins TRBV12-3 or TRBV12-4 and TRBJ1-2; 7 bases are a match to TRBD1. V shed 6 bases and J 0 bases; nucleotides not matched to a gene: 4. The CDR3 runs 14 residues.

This clonotype was seen only a few times. V is TRBV12-3 or TRBV12-4 and J is TRBJ1-4; 8 bases are shared with TRBD1. With 3 bases clipped from V and 10 bases from J, the junction kept 10 bases outside the gene matches. This CDR3 spans 15 amino acids. CDR3 loop: CASSFLGTGGTKLFF. The CDR3 DNA reads TGTGCCAGCAGTTTTCTCGGGACAGGAGGAACAAAACTGTTTTTT.

This clonotype was detected only a few times. The V and J genes are TRBV20-1 and TRBJ1-1; D is perhaps TRBD1 (5 bases). Germline V gene sequence: CDR1 DFQATT, CDR2 SNEGSKA (reference sequence). V was pared by 3 bases and J by 3 bases, with 14 bases between. The CDR3 totals 14 residues. CDR3 in amino acids: CSARGPGGYTEAFF. For the CDR3, the DNA is TGCAGTGCTAGGGGACCGGGGGGGTACACTGAAGCTTTCTTT.

As regards this clonotype: Because it lacks the conserved phenylalanine or tryptophan at the end, this CDR3 is likely a read error. This chain connects TRBV25-1 to TRBJ2-3, with 7 bases matching TRBD2. Looked up from germline, CDR1 is MGHDK and CDR2 is SYGVNS. The CDR3 is made up of 14 amino acids. V was pared by 5 bases and J by 2 bases, with 4 bases of the junction left unmatched. CDR3: CASSTSEVTDTQYL. The CDR3 region has the DNA TGTGCCAGCAGTACTAGCGAGGTCACAGATACGCAGTATCTT.

This clonotype was picked up many times. The chain joins TRBV20-1 to TRBJ2-4; D remains unclear. This CDR3 has 13 residues. From germline, CDR1 is DFQATT and CDR2 SNEGSKA (reference sequence). Trimming pared 4 bases from V and 0 bases from J, leaving 7 bases between. The CDR3 sequence is CSATALAKNIQYF. The CDR3 DNA follows: TGCAGTGCTACGGCGCTAGCCAAAAACATTCAGTACTTC.

The sample holds many counts of this clonotype. This chain connects TRBV5-5 to TRBJ2-3; D is perhaps TRBD2 (6 bases). The CDR3 has 16 amino acids. V was cut by 0 bases and J by 2 bases, with 13 bases left in between. Per germline, CDR1 SGHKS and CDR2 YYEKEE (reference sequence). DNA for the CDR3: TGTGCCAGCAGCTTGGGGAGGGCCCAGAACACAGATACGCAGTATTTT. It encodes CASSLGRAQNTDTQYF.

This clonotype was detected a few times. The chain has TRBV11-2 and TRBJ2-3; D is perhaps TRBD1 (5 bases). The CDR3 is 13 residues long. From germline, CDR1 is SGHAT and CDR2 FQNNGV. Trimming shortened V by 3 bases and J by 4 bases, and 8 bases separated the two germline ends. In DNA form, the CDR3 reads TGTGCCAGCAGCTTCTGGGGCCCAGATACGCAGTATTTT. This sequence encodes CASSFWGPDTQYF.

This clonotype was seen ten or more times. V is TRBV7-2 and J is TRBJ2-7, with TRBD2 matching 7 bases. Looked up from germline, CDR1 is SGHTA and CDR2 is FQGNSA. J gave up 7 bases and V 4 bases, and 13 bases lay outside the gene matches. This CDR3 has 15 residues. CDR3 residues: CASSSQALAVGEQYF. In DNA, the CDR3 is TGTGCCAGCAGCTCCCAAGCTCTAGCGGTGGGAGAGCAGTACTTC.

This clonotype was picked up many times. The chain joins TRBV18 to TRBJ1-1; D may be TRBD1 (5 bases). The CDR3 totals 13 residues. V dropped 1 base and J dropped 7 bases, with 10 bases sitting between them. CDR1 and CDR2 (germline): KGHSH, LQKENI. Written as DNA, the CDR3 is TGTGCCAGCTCACCACGAGACAGATATGAAGCTTTCTTT. This encodes CASSPRDRYEAFF.

Written as DNA, the CDR3 is TGTGCCAGCAGCAGGGAGTTGGGACTAGGGCTGCTAGATACGCAGTATTTT. Translating it yields CASSRELGLGLLDTQYF. The genes are TRBV7-3 and TRBJ2-3; 8 bases map to TRBD2. V gave up 5 bases and J gave up 5 bases; unmatched junction bases: 15. This CDR3 comprises 17 residues. Germline V CDR1 and CDR2: SGHTA, FQGTGA.

V is TRBV6-5 and J is TRBJ1-2, with 9 bases that match TRBD1. V was clipped by 2 bases and J by 11 bases; unmatched bases: 3. The germline gives CDR1 MNHEY, CDR2 SVGAGI. CDR3 length: 12 amino acids. CDR3 amino acids: CASSYEDRGYTF. CDR3 nucleotides: TGTGCCAGCAGTTACGAGGACAGGGGATACACCTTC.

This clonotype occurred a few times. The chain combines TRBV4-1 with TRBJ1-6, with a tentative D call TRBD1 (6 bases). With 3 bases removed from V and 6 bases from J, the gap between germline ends came to 15 bases. Germline assignment: CDR1 MGHRA and CDR2 YSYEKL. This CDR3 comprises 16 residues. The CDR3 spells CASSQVPGRGNSPLHF. The CDR3 DNA reads TGCGCCAGCAGCCAGGTCCCGGGCAGGGGTAATTCACCCCTCCACTTT.

This clonotype was found many times. The CDR3 DNA reads TGCAGTGCTAGGACAGACTATAGGAACACCATATATTTT. This translates into CSARTDYRNTIYF. The rearrangement joins TRBV20-1 to TRBJ1-3, with D maybe TRBD1 (5 bases). CDR3 size: 13 residues. The germline CDR1 and CDR2 sequences are DFQATT and SNEGSKA (reference sequence). V lost 3 bases and J lost 7, with 13 bases in between.

This clonotype was counted ten times or more. For the CDR3, the DNA is TGTGCCAGCAGCGGGACGTCGAGGGATCAGCCCCAGCATTTT. Protein: CASSGTSRDQPQHF. V is TRBV7-2 and J is TRBJ1-5; maybe TRBD1 (5 bases). CDR1 and CDR2 (germline): SGHTA, FQGNSA. Trimming shortened V by 5 bases and J by 5 bases, and 13 bases separated the two germline ends. This CDR3 contains 14 residues.

This clonotype was detected a few times. V is TRBV15 and J is TRBJ2-2; 8 bases map to TRBD2. In germline, CDR1 is LNHNV, CDR2 YYDKDF (reference sequence). The ends lost 5 bases at V and 2 bases at J; junction bases unmatched: 10. The CDR3 sequence is 17 residues long. CDR3: CATSPPWGTSNTGELFF. CDR3 sequence (DNA): TGTGCCACCAGCCCACCTTGGGGGACTAGTAACACCGGGGAGCTGTTTTTT. Full variable domain (remainder filled in from reference TRBV15 and TRBJ2-2): DAMVIQNPRYQVTQFGKPVTLSCSQTLNHNVMYWYQQKSSQAPKLLFHYYDKDFNNEADTPDNFQSRRPNTSFCFLDIRSPGLGDTAMYLCATSPPWGTSNTGELFFGEGSRLTVL.

J is TRBJ2-1 and V is TRBV7-7, with TRBD2 matching 8 bases. There are 14 residues in the CDR3. V shed 5 bases, J shed 2 bases, and the junction held 2 bases outside the gene matches. CDR1 and CDR2 from the germline V gene are SSHAT and FNYEAQ (reference sequence). The CDR3 coding sequence is TGTGCCAGCAGCCATAGCGGGGCCTACAATGAGCAGTTCTTC. It yields the protein CASSHSGAYNEQFF.

In DNA, the CDR3 is TGTGCCAGCAGCCAATCAGCAGGGCGCCGCACAGATACGCAGTATTTT. This translates into CASSQSAGRRTDTQYF. This rearrangement joins TRBV16 to TRBJ2-3; tentative D call: TRBD1 (5 bases). In germline, CDR1 is KGHSY, CDR2 FQNENV. With 0 bases removed from V and 1 base from J, the gap between germline ends came to 11 bases. The CDR3 length is 16 residues.

This clonotype was detected ten times or more. CDR3: CASSLAGTSGTFTDTQYF. As DNA, the CDR3 is TGTGCCAGCAGCCTGGCCGGGACTAGCGGAACCTTCACAGATACGCAGTATTTT. The rearrangement joins TRBV12-3 or TRBV12-4 to TRBJ2-3, with 11 bases that match TRBD2. The CDR3 has 18 amino acids. The V and J ends lost 6 bases and 2 bases, in that order; junction bases with no gene match: 13.

This clonotype was detected many times. The V and J genes are TRBV9 and TRBJ2-7, with 12 nucleotides matching TRBD2. Trimming cost V 0 bases and J 5 bases; bases outside gene matches: 6. Germline V gives CDR1 SGDLS, CDR2 YYNGEE. This CDR3 contains 16 residues. The DNA for the CDR3 is TGTGCCAGCAGCGTAGGGACTAGCGGGGTATCTGACGAGCAGTACTTC. Translating gives CASSVGTSGVSDEQYF. Full variable domain (rest looked up from reference TRBV9 and TRBJ2-7): DSGVTQTPKHLITATGQRVTLRCSPRSGDLSVYWYQQSLDQGLQFLIQYYNGEERAKGNILERFSAQQFPDLHSELNLSSLELGDSALYFCASSVGTSGVSDEQYFGPGTRLTVT.

The V gene is TRBV6-5, the J gene TRBJ2-1, with TRBD2 matching 15 bases. V gave up 6 bases and J gave up 8 bases; unmatched junction bases: 11. Per the germline V gene, CDR1 is MNHEY and CDR2 is SVGAGI. The CDR3 spans 17 residues. The CDR3 reads CASSRGLAGGLDDEQFF. The CDR3 DNA reads as TGTGCCAGCAGCCGCGGACTAGCGGGGGGGCTCGATGATGAGCAGTTCTTC.

This clonotype came up many times. The rearrangement uses TRBV7-2 and TRBJ2-1; 7 bases map to TRBD1. CDR3 length: 13 amino acids. The J segment lost 12 bases and the V segment lost 3 bases, leaving 8 bases of the junction unmatched. Germline CDR1 is SGHTA and CDR2 is FQGNSA. CDR3: CASSFARDRGQFF. CDR3 DNA sequence: TGTGCCAGCAGCTTCGCCCGGGACAGAGGGCAGTTCTTC.